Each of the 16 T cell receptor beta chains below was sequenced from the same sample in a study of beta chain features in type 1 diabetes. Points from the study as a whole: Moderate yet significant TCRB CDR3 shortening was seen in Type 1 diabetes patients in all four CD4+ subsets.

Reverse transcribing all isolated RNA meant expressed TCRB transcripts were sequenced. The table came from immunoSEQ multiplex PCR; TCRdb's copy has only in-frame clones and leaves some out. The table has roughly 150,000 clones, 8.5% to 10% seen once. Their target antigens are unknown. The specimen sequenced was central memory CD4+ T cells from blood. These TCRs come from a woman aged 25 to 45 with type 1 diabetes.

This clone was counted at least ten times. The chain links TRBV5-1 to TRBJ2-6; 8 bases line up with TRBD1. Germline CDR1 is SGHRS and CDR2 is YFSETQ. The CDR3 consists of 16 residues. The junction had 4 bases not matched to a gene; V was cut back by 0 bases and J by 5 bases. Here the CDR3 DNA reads TGCGCCAGCAGCTTGGGGACAGGGTCCTGGGCCAACGTCCTGACTTTC. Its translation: CASSLGTGSWANVLTF.

Here the CDR3 DNA reads TGTGCCAGTAGTCCCGATCTGGCGGTCAATGAGCAGTTCTTC. It is translated as CASSPDLAVNEQFF. The rearrangement links TRBV19 to TRBJ2-1; no definite D call. V was pared by 5 bases and J by 6 bases, with 14 bases between. CDR1 is LNHDA and CDR2 is SQIVND in the germline V gene (reference sequence). The CDR3 runs 14 residues.

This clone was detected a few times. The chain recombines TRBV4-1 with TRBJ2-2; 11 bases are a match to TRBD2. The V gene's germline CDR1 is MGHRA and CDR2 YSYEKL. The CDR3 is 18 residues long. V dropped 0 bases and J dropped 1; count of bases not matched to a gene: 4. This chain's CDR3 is CASSQDPGLAGNTGELFF. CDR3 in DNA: TGCGCCAGCAGCCAAGACCCAGGACTAGCGGGGAACACCGGGGAGCTGTTTTTT.

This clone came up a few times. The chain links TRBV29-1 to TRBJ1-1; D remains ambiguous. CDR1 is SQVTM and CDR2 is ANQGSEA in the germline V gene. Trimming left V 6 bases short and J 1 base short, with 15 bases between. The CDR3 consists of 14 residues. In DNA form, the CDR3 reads TGCAGCGTGAGTGGGAGGGTGGGGAACACTGAAGCTTTCTTT. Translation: CSVSGRVGNTEAFF.

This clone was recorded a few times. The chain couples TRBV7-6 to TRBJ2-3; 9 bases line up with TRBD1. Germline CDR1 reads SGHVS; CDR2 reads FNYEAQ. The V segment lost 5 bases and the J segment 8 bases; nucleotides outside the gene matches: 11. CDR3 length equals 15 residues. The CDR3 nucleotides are TGTGCCAGCAGCCCCAGCCGACAGGGGGGGGGTACGCAGTATTTT. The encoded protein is CASSPSRQGGGTQYF.

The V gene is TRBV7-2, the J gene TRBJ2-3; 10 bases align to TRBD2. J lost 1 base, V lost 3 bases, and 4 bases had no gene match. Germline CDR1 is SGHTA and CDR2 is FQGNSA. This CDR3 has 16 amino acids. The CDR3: CASSFHLAGGTDTQYF. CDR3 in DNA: TGTGCCAGCAGCTTCCATCTAGCGGGAGGCACAGATACGCAGTATTTT. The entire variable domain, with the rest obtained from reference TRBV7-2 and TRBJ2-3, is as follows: GAGVSQSPSNKVTEKGKDVELRCDPISGHTALYWYRQSLGQGLEFLIYFQGNSAPDKSGLPSDRFSAERTGGSVSTLTIQRTQQEDSAVYLCASSFHLAGGTDTQYFGPGTRLTVL.

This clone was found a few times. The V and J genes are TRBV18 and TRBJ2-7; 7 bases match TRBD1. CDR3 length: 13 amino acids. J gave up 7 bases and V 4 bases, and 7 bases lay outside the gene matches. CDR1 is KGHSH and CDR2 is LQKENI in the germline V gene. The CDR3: CASSLHRGGEQYF. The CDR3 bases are TGTGCCAGCTCACTACACAGGGGCGGGGAGCAGTACTTC.

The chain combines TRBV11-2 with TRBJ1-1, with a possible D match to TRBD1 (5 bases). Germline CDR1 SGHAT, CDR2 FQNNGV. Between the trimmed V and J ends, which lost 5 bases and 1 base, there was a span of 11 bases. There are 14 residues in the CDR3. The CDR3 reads CASSPFTGNTEAFF. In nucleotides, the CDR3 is TGTGCCAGCAGCCCTTTCACAGGGAACACTGAAGCTTTCTTT.

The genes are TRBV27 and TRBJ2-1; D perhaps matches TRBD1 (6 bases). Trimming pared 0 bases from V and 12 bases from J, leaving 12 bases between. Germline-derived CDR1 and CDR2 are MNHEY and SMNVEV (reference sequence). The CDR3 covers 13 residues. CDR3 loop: CASSLSILTGQFF. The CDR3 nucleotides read TGTGCCAGCAGTTTATCGATTTTGACAGGGCAGTTCTTC.

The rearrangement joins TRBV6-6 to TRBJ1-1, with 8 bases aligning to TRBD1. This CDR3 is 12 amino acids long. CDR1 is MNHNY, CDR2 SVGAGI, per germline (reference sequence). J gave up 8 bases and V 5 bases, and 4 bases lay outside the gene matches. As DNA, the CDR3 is TGTGCCAGCAGTCCCCGGGACAGGGAAGCTTTCTTT. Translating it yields CASSPRDREAFF.

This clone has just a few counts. In DNA, the CDR3 is TGTGCCAGTAGTTTCCTCAATCAGCCCCAGCATTTT. This sequence encodes CASSFLNQPQHF. The rearrangement links TRBV19 to TRBJ1-5; D is unresolved. This CDR3 comprises 12 residues. The V gene lost 5 bases and the J gene lost 3 bases, with 5 bases spanning the gap. The germline V gene encodes CDR1 LNHDA and CDR2 SQIVND (reference sequence).

For the CDR3, the DNA is TGCGCCAGCAGCGAGCCGGAGCGGGCGAACACTGAAGCTTTCTTT. It codes for CASSEPERANTEAFF. This chain uses TRBV5-1 with TRBJ1-1; D call uncertain. Looked up from germline, CDR1 is SGHRS and CDR2 is YFSETQ. This CDR3 spans 15 amino acids. Trimming cost V 4 bases and J 1 base, with 14 bases left between them.

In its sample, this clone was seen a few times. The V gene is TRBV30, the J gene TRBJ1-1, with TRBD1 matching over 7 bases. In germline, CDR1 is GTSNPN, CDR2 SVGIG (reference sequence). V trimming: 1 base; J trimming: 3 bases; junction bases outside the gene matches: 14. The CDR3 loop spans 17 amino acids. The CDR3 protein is CAWSGPGTDPRDTEAFF. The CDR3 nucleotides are TGTGCCTGGAGTGGACCCGGGACAGACCCTCGCGACACTGAAGCTTTCTTT.

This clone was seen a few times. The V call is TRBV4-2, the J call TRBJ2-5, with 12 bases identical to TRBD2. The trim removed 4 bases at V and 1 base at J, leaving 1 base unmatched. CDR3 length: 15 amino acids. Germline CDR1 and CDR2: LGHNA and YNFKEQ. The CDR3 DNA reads TGTGCCAGCAGCCGGGGACTAGCGGGCCAAGAGACCCAGTACTTC. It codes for CASSRGLAGQETQYF.

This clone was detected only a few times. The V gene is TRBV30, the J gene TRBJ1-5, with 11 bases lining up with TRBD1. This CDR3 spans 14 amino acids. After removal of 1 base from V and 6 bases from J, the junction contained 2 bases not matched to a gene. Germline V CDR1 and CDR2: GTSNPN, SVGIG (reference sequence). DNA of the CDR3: TGTGCCTGGAGTGAAGGGACAGGGGGTCAGCCCCAGCATTTT. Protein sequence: CAWSEGTGGQPQHF.

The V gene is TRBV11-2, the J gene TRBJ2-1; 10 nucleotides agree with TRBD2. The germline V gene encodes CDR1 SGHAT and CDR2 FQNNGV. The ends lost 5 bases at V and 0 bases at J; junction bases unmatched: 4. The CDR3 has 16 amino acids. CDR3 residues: CASSLAGASSYNEQFF. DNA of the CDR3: TGTGCCAGCAGCCTAGCGGGAGCGAGCTCCTACAATGAGCAGTTCTTC.